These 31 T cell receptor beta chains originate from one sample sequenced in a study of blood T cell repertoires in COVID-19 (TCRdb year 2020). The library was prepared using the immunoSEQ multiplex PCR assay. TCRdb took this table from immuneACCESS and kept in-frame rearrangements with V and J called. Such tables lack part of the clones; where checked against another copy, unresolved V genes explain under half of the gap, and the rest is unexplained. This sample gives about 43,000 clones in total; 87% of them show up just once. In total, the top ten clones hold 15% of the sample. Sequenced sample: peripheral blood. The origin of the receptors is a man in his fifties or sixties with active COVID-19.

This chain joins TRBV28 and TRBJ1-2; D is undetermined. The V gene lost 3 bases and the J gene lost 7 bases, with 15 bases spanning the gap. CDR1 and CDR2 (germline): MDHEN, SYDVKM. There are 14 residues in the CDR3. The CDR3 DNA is TGTGCCAGCAGTTTGAGTCAGCGGCCTATTGGCTACACCTTC. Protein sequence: CASSLSQRPIGYTF.

The CDR3 spells CASSTTEMNTEAFF. CDR3 in DNA: TGTGCCAGCAGTACGACAGAGATGAACACTGAAGCTTTCTTT. This chain uses TRBV2 with TRBJ1-1; D might be TRBD1 (5 bases). V was trimmed by 5 bases and J by 0 bases, leaving 10 bases between them. This CDR3 contains 14 residues. Per the germline V gene, CDR1 is SNHLY and CDR2 is FYNNEI.

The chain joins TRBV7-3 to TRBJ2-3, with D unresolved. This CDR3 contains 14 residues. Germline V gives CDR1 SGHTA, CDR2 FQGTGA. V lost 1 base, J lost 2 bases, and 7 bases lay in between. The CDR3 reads CASSLMGPTDTQYF. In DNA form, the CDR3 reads TGTGCCAGCAGCTTAATGGGCCCCACAGATACGCAGTATTTT.

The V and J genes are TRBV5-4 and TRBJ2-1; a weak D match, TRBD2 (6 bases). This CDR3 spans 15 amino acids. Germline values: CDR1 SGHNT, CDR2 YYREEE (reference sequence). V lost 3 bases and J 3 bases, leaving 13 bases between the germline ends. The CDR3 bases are TGTGCCAGCAGCTGGGGGGAGGACGGCTACAATGAGCAGTTCTTC. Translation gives CASSWGEDGYNEQFF.

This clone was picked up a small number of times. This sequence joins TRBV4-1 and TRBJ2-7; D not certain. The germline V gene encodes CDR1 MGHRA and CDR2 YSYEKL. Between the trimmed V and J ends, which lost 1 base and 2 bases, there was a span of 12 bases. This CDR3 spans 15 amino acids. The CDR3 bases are TGCGCCAGCAGCCAAGGCGGCACTTTCACCTACGAGCAGTACTTC. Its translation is CASSQGGTFTYEQYF.

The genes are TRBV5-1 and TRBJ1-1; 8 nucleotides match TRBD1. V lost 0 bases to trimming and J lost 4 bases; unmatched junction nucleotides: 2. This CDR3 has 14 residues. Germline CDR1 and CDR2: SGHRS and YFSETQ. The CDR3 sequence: CASSLETGGTEAFF. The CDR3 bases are TGCGCCAGCAGCTTGGAAACAGGGGGCACTGAAGCTTTCTTT. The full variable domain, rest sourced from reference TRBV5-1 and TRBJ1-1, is KAGVTQTPRYLIKTRGQQVTLSCSPISGHRSVSWYQQTPGQGLQFLFEYFSETQRNKGNFPGRFSGRQFSNSRSEMNVSTLELGDSALYLCASSLETGGTEAFFGQGTRLTVV.

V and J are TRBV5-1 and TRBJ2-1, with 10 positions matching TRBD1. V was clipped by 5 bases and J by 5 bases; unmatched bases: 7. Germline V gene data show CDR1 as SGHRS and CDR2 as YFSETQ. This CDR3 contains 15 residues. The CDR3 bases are TGCGCCAGCAGGTCCACCGGGACAGGGGACAATGAGCAGTTCTTC. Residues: CASRSTGTGDNEQFF.

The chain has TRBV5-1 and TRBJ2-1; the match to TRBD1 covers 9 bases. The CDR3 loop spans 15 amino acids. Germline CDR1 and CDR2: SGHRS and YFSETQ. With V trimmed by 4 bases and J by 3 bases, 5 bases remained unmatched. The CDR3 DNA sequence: TGCGCCAGCAGCAGACGGACAGGGGACTACAATGAGCAGTTCTTC. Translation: CASSRRTGDYNEQFF.

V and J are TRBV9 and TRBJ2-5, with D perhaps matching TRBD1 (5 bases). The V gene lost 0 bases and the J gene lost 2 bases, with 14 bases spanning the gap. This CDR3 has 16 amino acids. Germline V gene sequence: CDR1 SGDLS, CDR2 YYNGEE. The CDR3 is CASSVDTQGGQETQYF. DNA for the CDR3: TGTGCCAGCAGCGTAGACACCCAGGGTGGGCAAGAGACCCAGTACTTC.

In DNA form, the CDR3 reads TGTGCCAGCAGCTTAGTAGGGACTAGCGCCGCAAATGAGCAGTTCTTC. Protein product: CASSLVGTSAANEQFF. The rearrangement joins TRBV7-2 to TRBJ2-1, with 10 bases lining up with TRBD2. CDR1 is SGHTA and CDR2 is FQGNSA in the germline V gene. CDR3 length: 16 amino acids. The junction had 7 bases not matched to a gene; V was cut back by 1 base and J by 7 bases.

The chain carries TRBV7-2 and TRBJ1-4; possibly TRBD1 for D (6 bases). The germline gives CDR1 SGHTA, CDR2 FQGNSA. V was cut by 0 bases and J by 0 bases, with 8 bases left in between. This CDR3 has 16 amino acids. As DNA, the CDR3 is TGTGCCAGCAGCTTAGCCAGGGGTTCAACTAATGAAAAACTGTTTTTT. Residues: CASSLARGSTNEKLFF.

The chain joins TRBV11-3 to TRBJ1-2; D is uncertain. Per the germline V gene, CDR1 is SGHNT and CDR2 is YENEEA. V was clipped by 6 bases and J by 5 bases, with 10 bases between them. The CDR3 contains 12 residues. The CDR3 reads CASSAGNYGYTF. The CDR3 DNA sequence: TGTGCCAGCAGTGCAGGAAATTATGGCTACACCTTC.

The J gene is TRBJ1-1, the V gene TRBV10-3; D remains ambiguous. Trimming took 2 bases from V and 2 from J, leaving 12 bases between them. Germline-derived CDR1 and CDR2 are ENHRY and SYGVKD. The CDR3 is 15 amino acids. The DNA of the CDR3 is TGTGCCATCAGTGAGGGCCGAGGGCCTAACACTGAAGCTTTCTTT. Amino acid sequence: CAISEGRGPNTEAFF.

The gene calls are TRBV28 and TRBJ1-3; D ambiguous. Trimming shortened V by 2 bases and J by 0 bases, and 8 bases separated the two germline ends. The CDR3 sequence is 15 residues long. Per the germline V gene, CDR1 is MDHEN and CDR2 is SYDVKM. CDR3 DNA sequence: TGTGCCAGCAGTTTAGGCCTGGCCTCTGGAAACACCATATATTTT. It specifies CASSLGLASGNTIYF. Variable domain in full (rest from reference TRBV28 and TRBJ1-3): DVKVTQSSRYLVKRTGEKVFLECVQDMDHENMFWYRQDPGLGLRLIYFSYDVKMKEKGDIPEGYSVSREKKERFSLILESASTNQTSMYLCASSLGLASGNTIYFGEGSWLTVV.

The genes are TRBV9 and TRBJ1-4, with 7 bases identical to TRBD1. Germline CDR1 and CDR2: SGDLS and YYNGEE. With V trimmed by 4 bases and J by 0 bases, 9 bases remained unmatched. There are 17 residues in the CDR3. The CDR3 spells CASSFSGGLPTNEKLFF. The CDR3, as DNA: TGTGCCAGCAGCTTCTCAGGGGGTCTTCCAACTAATGAAAAACTGTTTTTT. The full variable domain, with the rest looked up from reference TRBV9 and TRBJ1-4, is DSGVTQTPKHLITATGQRVTLRCSPRSGDLSVYWYQQSLDQGLQFLIQYYNGEERAKGNILERFSAQQFPDLHSELNLSSLELGDSALYFCASSFSGGLPTNEKLFFGSGTQLSVL.

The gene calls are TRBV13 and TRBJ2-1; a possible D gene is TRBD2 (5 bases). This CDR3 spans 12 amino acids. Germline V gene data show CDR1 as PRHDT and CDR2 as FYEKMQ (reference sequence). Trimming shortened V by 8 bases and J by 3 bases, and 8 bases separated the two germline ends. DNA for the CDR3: TGTGCCAGCGGGAGTCTCTACAATGAGCAGTTCTTC. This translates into CASGSLYNEQFF.

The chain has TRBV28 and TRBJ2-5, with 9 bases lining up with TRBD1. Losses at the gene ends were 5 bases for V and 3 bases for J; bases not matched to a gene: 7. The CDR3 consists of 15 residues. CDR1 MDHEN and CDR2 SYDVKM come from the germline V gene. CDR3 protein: CASSGTGLGKETQYF. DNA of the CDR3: TGTGCCAGCAGTGGGACAGGGTTGGGAAAAGAGACCCAGTACTTC.

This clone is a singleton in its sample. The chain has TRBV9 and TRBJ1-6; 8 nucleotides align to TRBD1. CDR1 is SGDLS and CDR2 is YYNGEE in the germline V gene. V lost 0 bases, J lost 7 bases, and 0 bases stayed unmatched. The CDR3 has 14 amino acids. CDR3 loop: CASSVGQGNSPLHF. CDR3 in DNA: TGTGCCAGCAGCGTAGGACAGGGGAATTCACCCCTCCACTTT.

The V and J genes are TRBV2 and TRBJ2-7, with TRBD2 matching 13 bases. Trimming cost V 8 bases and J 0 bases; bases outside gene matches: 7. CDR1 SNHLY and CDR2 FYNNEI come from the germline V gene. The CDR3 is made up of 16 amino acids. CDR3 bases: TGTGCCAGCTTGGGACTAGCGGGGTTACGCTCCTACGAGCAGTACTTC. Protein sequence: CASLGLAGLRSYEQYF.

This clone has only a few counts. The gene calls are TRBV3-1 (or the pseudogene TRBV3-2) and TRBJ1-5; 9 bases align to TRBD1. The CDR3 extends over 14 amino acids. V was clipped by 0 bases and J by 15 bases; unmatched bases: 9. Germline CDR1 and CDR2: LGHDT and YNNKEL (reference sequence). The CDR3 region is CASSQETRTGVLHF. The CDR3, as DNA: TGTGCCAGCAGCCAAGAAACCAGGACAGGGGTCTTGCATTTT.

The CDR3 region is CASSTPLQGGFYEQYF. The CDR3 DNA is TGTGCCAGCAGTACTCCGTTGCAGGGGGGTTTCTACGAGCAGTACTTC. The J gene is TRBJ2-7, the V gene TRBV28; weak D call: TRBD1 (7 bases). Germline CDR1 reads MDHEN; CDR2 reads SYDVKM. Trimming cost V 5 bases and J 3 bases, with 20 bases left between them. CDR3 size: 16 residues.

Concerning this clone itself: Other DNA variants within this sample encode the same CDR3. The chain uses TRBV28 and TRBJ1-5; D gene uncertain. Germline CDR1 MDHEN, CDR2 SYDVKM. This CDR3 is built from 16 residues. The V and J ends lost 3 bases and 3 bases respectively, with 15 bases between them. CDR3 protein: CASSLESGGYNQPQHF. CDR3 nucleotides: TGTGCCAGCAGTTTGGAGTCTGGTGGCTACAATCAGCCCCAGCATTTT.

Here the CDR3 reads CASSLSRGSEAFF. CDR3 nucleotide sequence: TGTGCCAGCAGCTTAAGCAGGGGCTCCGAAGCTTTCTTT. This rearrangement joins TRBV7-3 to TRBJ1-1; D may be TRBD1 (6 bases). Germline loops: CDR1 SGHTA, CDR2 FQGTGA. The length of the CDR3 is 13 residues. Trimming stripped 1 base from V and 8 bases from J, with 11 bases between.

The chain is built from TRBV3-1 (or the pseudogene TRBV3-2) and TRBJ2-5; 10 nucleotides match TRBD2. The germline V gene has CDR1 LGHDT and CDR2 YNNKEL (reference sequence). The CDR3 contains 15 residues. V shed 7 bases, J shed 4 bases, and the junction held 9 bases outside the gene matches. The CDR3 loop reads CASTLTAGGRETQYF. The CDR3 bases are TGTGCCAGCACTCTAACAGCGGGAGGGCGAGAGACCCAGTACTTC.

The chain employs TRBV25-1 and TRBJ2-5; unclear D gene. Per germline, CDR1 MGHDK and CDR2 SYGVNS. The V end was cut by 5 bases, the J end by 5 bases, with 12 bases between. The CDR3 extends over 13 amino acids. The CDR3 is CASSRRSGETQYF. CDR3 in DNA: TGTGCCAGCAGTCGGAGAAGTGGGGAGACCCAGTACTTC.

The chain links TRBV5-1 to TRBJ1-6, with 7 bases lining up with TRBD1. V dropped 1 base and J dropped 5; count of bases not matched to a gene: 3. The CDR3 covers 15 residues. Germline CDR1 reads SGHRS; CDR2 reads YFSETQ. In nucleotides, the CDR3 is TGCGCCAGCAGCTTGACAGGGGTCAATAATTCACCCCTCCACTTT. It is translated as CASSLTGVNNSPLHF.

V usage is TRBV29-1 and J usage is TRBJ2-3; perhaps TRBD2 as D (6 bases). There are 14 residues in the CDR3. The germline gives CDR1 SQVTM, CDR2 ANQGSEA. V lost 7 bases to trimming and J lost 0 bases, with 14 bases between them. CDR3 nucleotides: TGCAGCGGGCGTGGGGGGAAAAGCACAGATACGCAGTATTTT. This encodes CSGRGGKSTDTQYF.

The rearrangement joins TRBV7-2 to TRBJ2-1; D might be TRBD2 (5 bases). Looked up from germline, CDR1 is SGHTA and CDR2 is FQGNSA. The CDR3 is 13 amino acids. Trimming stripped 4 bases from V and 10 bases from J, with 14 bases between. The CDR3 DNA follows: TGTGCCAGCAGCTCCCCGGGATTAACAGAGCAGTTCTTC. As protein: CASSSPGLTEQFF. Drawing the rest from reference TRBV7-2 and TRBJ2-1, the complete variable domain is GAGVSQSPSNKVTEKGKDVELRCDPISGHTALYWYRQSLGQGLEFLIYFQGNSAPDKSGLPSDRFSAERTGGSVSTLTIQRTQQEDSAVYLCASSSPGLTEQFFGPGTRLTVL.

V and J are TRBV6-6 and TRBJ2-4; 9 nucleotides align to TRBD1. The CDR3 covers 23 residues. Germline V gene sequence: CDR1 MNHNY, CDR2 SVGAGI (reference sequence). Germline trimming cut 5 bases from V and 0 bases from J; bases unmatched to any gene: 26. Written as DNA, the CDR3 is TGTGCCAGCAGTCAGCTGATTACCCGTCTCTACCGGGACAGGGCCCTAGCCAAAAACATTCAGTACTTC. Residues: CASSQLITRLYRDRALAKNIQYF.

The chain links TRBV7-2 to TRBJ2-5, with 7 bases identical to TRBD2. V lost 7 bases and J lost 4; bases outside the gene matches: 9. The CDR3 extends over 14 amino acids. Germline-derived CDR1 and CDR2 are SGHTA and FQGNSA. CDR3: CASNLDGGRETQYF. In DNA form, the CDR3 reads TGTGCCAGCAACCTAGACGGGGGGAGAGAGACCCAGTACTTC.

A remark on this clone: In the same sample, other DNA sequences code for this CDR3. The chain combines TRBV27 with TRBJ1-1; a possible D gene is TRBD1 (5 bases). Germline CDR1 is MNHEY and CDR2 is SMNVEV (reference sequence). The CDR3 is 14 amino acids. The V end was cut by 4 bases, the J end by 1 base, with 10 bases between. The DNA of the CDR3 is TGTGCCAGCAGTTCCCCAACAGGGAACACTGAAGCTTTCTTT. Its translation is CASSSPTGNTEAFF.